This is a list of T cell receptor beta chains from one sample in a study of shared clonotypes between healthy human individuals. Here immunoSEQ multiplex PCR was the method, and the copy in TCRdb shows in-frame clones only, minus some. The data contain around 2.1 million clones, more than 85% of them singletons. Sequencing input: naive CD8+ T cells from PBMCs. These TCRs come from a man aged 18 to 35 in good health. Some clones in this sample may be carry-over from other donors' samples. The CDR3 runs from the conserved cysteine through the conserved F or W. The order of the fields is clone size, J gene, V gene, D gene, CDR3 length, CDR3 DNA, CDR3 protein. A D gene is named only where the DNA matches it firmly. The size field is filled for only some rows; it gives once, few, many or a size class.

size: .; J: TRBJ2-7; V: TRBV4-1; D: .; length: 15; DNA: TGCGCCAGCAGCCCATCCGGGGGTGTAGGGTACGAGCAGTACTTC; CDR3: CASSPSGGVGYEQYF
size: .; J: TRBJ2-3; V: TRBV7-9; D: .; length: 13; DNA: TGTGCCAGCAGCTTAGTAAAATCAGATACGCAGTATTTT; CDR3: CASSLVKSDTQYF
size: .; J: TRBJ2-7; V: TRBV7-2; D: TRBD1; length: 17; DNA: TGTGCCAGCATCACCCCGGGAGGGGACAGGGGTAGGGACGAGCAGTACTTC; CDR3: CASITPGGDRGRDEQYF
size: .; J: TRBJ2-1; V: TRBV27; D: .; length: 15; DNA: TGTGCCAGCAGTCGGGGCTCGATTCTCGGTAATGAGCAGTTCTTC; CDR3: CASSRGSILGNEQFF
size: .; J: TRBJ2-3; V: TRBV28; D: .; length: 13; DNA: TGTGCCAGCAGTTTGTACAACACAGATACGCAGTATTTT; CDR3: CASSLYNTDTQYF
size: .; J: TRBJ2-7; V: TRBV7-9; D: TRBD1; length: 14; DNA: TGTGCCAGCAGCTTCCGGGACAGGCCGTACGAGCAGTACTTC; CDR3: CASSFRDRPYEQYF
size: .; J: TRBJ2-7; V: TRBV6-5; D: TRBD2; length: 15; DNA: TGTGCCAGCAGTTACGGGGGGGACCTAACCTACGAGCAGTACTTC; CDR3: CASSYGGDLTYEQYF
size: .; J: TRBJ1-5; V: TRBV27; D: .; length: 15; DNA: TGTGCCAGCAGTTTATCCAGTGCAGGGAGGCAGCCCCAGCATTTT; CDR3: CASSLSSAGRQPQHF
size: .; J: TRBJ2-3; V: TRBV6-5; D: .; length: 13; DNA: TGTGCCAGCAGCCCTCGGGGATCAGATACGCAGTATTTT; CDR3: CASSPRGSDTQYF
size: .; J: TRBJ2-5; V: TRBV10-1; D: .; length: 14; DNA: TGCGCCAGCAGTGAGGGCCCGTACCAAGAGACCCAGTACTTC; CDR3: CASSEGPYQETQYF
size: .; J: TRBJ2-7; V: TRBV27; D: .; length: 12; DNA: TGTGCCAGCGGGCCGTCCTCCTACGAGCAGTACTTC; CDR3: CASGPSSYEQYF
size: .; J: TRBJ2-1; V: TRBV6-1; D: .; length: 15; DNA: TGTGCCAGCAGCTTCGGCCGGATCACTAACAATGAGCAGTTCTTC; CDR3: CASSFGRITNNEQFF
size: few; J: TRBJ1-1; V: TRBV5-4; D: .; length: 12; DNA: TGTGCCAGCAGCTTCGGCAACACTGAAGCTTTCTTT; CDR3: CASSFGNTEAFF
size: .; J: TRBJ2-6; V: TRBV9; D: TRBD1; length: 18; DNA: TGTGCCAGCAGCGCACCGGGACAGGGCAGTTTTGGGGCCAACGTCCTGACTTTC; CDR3: CASSAPGQGSFGANVLTF
size: few; J: TRBJ1-2; V: TRBV19; D: TRBD1; length: 15; DNA: TGTGCCAGTAGTGCGACCGGGACAGGGCGCTATGGCTACACCTTC; CDR3: CASSATGTGRYGYTF
size: .; J: TRBJ2-7; V: TRBV11-2; D: .; length: 12; DNA: TGTGCCAGCAGCTTTACTCCCTACGAGCAGTACTTC; CDR3: CASSFTPYEQYF
size: .; J: TRBJ2-7; V: TRBV14; D: .; length: 14; DNA: TGTGCCAGCAGCCAAGATCCCGAACAGTACAAACAGTACTTC; CDR3: CASSQDPEQYKQYF
size: .; J: TRBJ2-7; V: TRBV15; D: .; length: 16; DNA: TGTGCCACCAGCAACCCTGGGGGAGGAATCCCCTACGAGCAGTACTTC; CDR3: CATSNPGGGIPYEQYF
size: once; J: TRBJ2-7; V: TRBV30; D: .; length: 15; DNA: TGTGCCTGGAGTGTACTCCCGGGAACAGGTGACGAGCAGTACTTC; CDR3: CAWSVLPGTGDEQYF
size: few; J: TRBJ1-1; V: TRBV7-9; D: .; length: 16; DNA: TGTGCCAGCAGCACCACAGGGAGCGGGACCGAGACTGAAGCTTTCTTT; CDR3: CASSTTGSGTETEAFF
size: .; J: TRBJ2-1; V: TRBV2; D: TRBD2; length: 15; DNA: TGTGCCAGCGGGGACTACAAATACTCCTACAATGAGCAGTTCTTC; CDR3: CASGDYKYSYNEQFF
size: .; J: TRBJ2-1; V: TRBV4-1; D: TRBD1; length: 15; DNA: TGCGCCAGCAGCCAGAGGACAGGGGGTTCCAATGAGCAGTTCTTC; CDR3: CASSQRTGGSNEQFF
size: .; J: TRBJ2-3; V: TRBV4-3; D: .; length: 13; DNA: TGCGCCAGCAGCCAAGGAGGGATGGAGACGCAGTATTTT; CDR3: CASSQGGMETQYF
size: .; J: TRBJ2-7; V: TRBV29-1; D: .; length: 16; DNA: TGCAGCGTTGAACTCGTCGAGGTGACTGAGACCTACGAGCAGTACTTC; CDR3: CSVELVEVTETYEQYF
size: .; J: TRBJ1-4; V: TRBV6-5; D: .; length: 14; DNA: TGTGCCAGCAGTCCCCTCCGGTTTAATGAAAAACTGTTTTTT; CDR3: CASSPLRFNEKLFF
size: .; J: TRBJ2-7; V: TRBV7-3; D: .; length: 13; DNA: TGTGCCAGCAGCTTAAATCCCCTTTCCGAGCAGTACTTC; CDR3: CASSLNPLSEQYF
size: .; J: TRBJ2-7; V: TRBV10-2; D: .; length: 16; DNA: TGCGCCAGCAGCCTCCCTAGGGACATGCCCTCCTACGAGCAGTACTTC; CDR3: CASSLPRDMPSYEQYF
size: .; J: TRBJ2-1; V: TRBV6-1; D: TRBD1; length: 15; DNA: TGTGCCAGCAGTGAAGCGCACAGGGGGTGGAATGAGCAGTTCTTC; CDR3: CASSEAHRGWNEQFF
size: .; J: TRBJ1-2; V: TRBV5-1; D: TRBD1; length: 16; DNA: TGCGCCAGCAGCCTAGACTGGGACAGGCAAACCTATGGCTACACCTTC; CDR3: CASSLDWDRQTYGYTF
size: .; J: TRBJ2-5; V: TRBV7-8; D: .; length: 14; DNA: TGTGCCAGCAGCGGCTCCATGGGGGTAGAGACCCAGTACTTC; CDR3: CASSGSMGVETQYF
size: once; J: TRBJ2-5; V: TRBV5-1; D: .; length: 17; DNA: TGCGCCAGCAGCTTGGTTTTATTCCAGGGGGGTCAAGAGACCCAGTACTTC; CDR3: CASSLVLFQGGQETQYF
size: once; J: TRBJ2-2; V: TRBV5-6; D: .; length: 14; DNA: TGTGCCAGCAGCTTGATGGGGGGCACCGGGGAGCTGTTTTTT; CDR3: CASSLMGGTGELFF
size: .; J: TRBJ2-1; V: TRBV5-4; D: TRBD2; length: 13; DNA: TGTGCCAGCAGCTGGGACTACTACAATGAGCAGTTCTTC; CDR3: CASSWDYYNEQFF
size: .; J: TRBJ2-3; V: TRBV11-3; D: TRBD1; length: 15; DNA: TGTGCCAGCAGCTTAGGCGGGACAGGGGAGGATACGCAGTATTTT; CDR3: CASSLGGTGEDTQYF
size: .; J: TRBJ2-1; V: TRBV2; D: TRBD2; length: 16; DNA: TGTGCCAGCAGTGTAAGGGGACTAGCGTCTTACAATGAGCAGTTCTTC; CDR3: CASSVRGLASYNEQFF
size: .; J: TRBJ2-7; V: TRBV6-5; D: .; length: 15; DNA: TGTGCCAGCAGTTACCCGACAGACTCCTCCTACGAGCAGTACTTC; CDR3: CASSYPTDSSYEQYF
size: .; J: TRBJ2-4; V: TRBV28; D: TRBD2; length: 16; DNA: TGTGCCAGCAGTCCCCCTAGCGGGAGGGCCGCAAACATTCAGTACTTC; CDR3: CASSPPSGRAANIQYF
size: .; J: TRBJ1-2; V: TRBV7-9; D: .; length: 13; DNA: TGTGCCAGCAGCTGGGGGACGGTCCATGGCTACACCTTC; CDR3: CASSWGTVHGYTF
size: .; J: TRBJ2-1; V: TRBV30; D: TRBD1; length: 11; DNA: TGTGCCTGCGCCCAGGGGGATGAGCAGTTCTTC; CDR3: CACAQGDEQFF
size: .; J: TRBJ2-5; V: TRBV7-9; D: TRBD1; length: 15; DNA: TGTGCCAGCACCTTGACAGGGGGCCGTCAAGAGACCCAGTACTTC; CDR3: CASTLTGGRQETQYF
size: .; J: TRBJ2-1; V: TRBV6-6; D: TRBD1; length: 16; DNA: TGTGCCAGCAGTTACGGGACAGGGTGGGATATGGGTGAGCAGTTCTTC; CDR3: CASSYGTGWDMGEQFF
size: .; J: TRBJ2-1; V: TRBV2; D: TRBD2; length: 13; DNA: TGTGCCAGCCACTTTAGCGGGGGGAATGAGCAGTTCTTC; CDR3: CASHFSGGNEQFF
size: .; J: TRBJ2-5; V: TRBV2; D: .; length: 11; DNA: TGTGCCAGGGGGACAACAGAGACCCAGTACTTC; CDR3: CARGTTETQYF
size: .; J: TRBJ1-2; V: TRBV28; D: TRBD1; length: 15; DNA: TGTGCCAGCAGTTTATTACCAGGGGGGCCTTATGGCTACACCTTC; CDR3: CASSLLPGGPYGYTF
size: .; J: TRBJ2-1; V: TRBV7-9; D: .; length: 17; DNA: TGTGCCAGCAGCTTAGGGAGGGGCAGGGACCCCTACAATGAGCAGTTCTTC; CDR3: CASSLGRGRDPYNEQFF
size: .; J: TRBJ2-5; V: TRBV19; D: .; length: 14; DNA: TGTGCCAGTAGTATAGGGGGGTTTCGCGAGACCCAGTACTTC; CDR3: CASSIGGFRETQYF
size: .; J: TRBJ2-7; V: TRBV15; D: TRBD1; length: 17; DNA: TGTGCCACCAGCTCTTCAAATTGGGGACAGGGGGCTGGGGAGCAGTACTTC; CDR3: CATSSSNWGQGAGEQYF
size: .; J: TRBJ2-2; V: TRBV7-9; D: .; length: 16; DNA: TGTGCCAGCATCCAGTCTGGGCTGGCGAACACCGGGGAGCTGTTTTTT; CDR3: CASIQSGLANTGELFF
size: .; J: TRBJ2-7; V: TRBV5-1; D: .; length: 15; DNA: TGCGCCAGCAGCTTGCCTGAGTCTGCGGCGCCCGAGCAGTACTTC; CDR3: CASSLPESAAPEQYF
size: .; J: TRBJ2-1; V: TRBV25-1; D: .; length: 14; DNA: TGTGCCAGCAGTGAATGGATGACTTCCAATGAGCAGTTCTTC; CDR3: CASSEWMTSNEQFF
size: once; J: TRBJ2-1; V: TRBV10-3; D: .; length: 17; DNA: TGTGCCATCAGTGAGTCCCCCCCCGGGACCGCAGGCGATGAGCAGTTCTTC; CDR3: CAISESPPGTAGDEQFF
size: .; J: TRBJ1-2; V: TRBV23-1; D: .; length: 13; DNA: TGCGCCAGCAGTCAATCGAAAAGCTATGGCTACACCTTC; CDR3: CASSQSKSYGYTF
size: .; J: TRBJ2-7; V: TRBV5-1; D: TRBD1; length: 17; DNA: TGCGCCAGCAGCTCCCGATCCGGACAGGTGAGCCCCTACGAGCAGTACTTC; CDR3: CASSSRSGQVSPYEQYF
size: .; J: TRBJ1-2; V: TRBV6-5; D: .; length: 15; DNA: TGTGCCAGCAGCCCGAGGGGCCTACTTAACTATGGCTACACCTTC; CDR3: CASSPRGLLNYGYTF